This T cell receptor (beta chain) is from a study of Graves' ophthalmopathy and Graves' hyperthyroidism. Amplified TCR beta CDR3 regions were obtained using RNA transcripts as template. The authors performed first-round RT-PCR with HTBI primers and then a second-round multiplex PCR. TCRdb itself ran the multiplex PCR reads through MiXCR, one entry per CDR3 protein. The table records 600,000 to 700,000 distinct CDR3 sequences, over 40% of them present only once. At least ten counts were recorded for this clonotype. Its specificity is unknown. The CDR3 totals 15 residues. The V gene lost 3 bases and the J gene lost 1 base, with 9 bases spanning the gap. Germline CDR1 is SNHLY and CDR2 is FYNNEI. The diagnosis combined clinical symptoms, thyroxine, TRAb, thyroid ultrasound and orbital computed tomography scans. Overall study findings and caveats: With around 88% sensitivity and roughly 76% specificity, a 13-signature model separated ophthalmopathy from stable hyperthyroidism. Sensitivity reached about 70% and specificity more than 72% when the model predicted ophthalmopathy progression.

Input material: peripheral blood. The chain is built from TRBV2 and TRBJ2-2; D ambiguous. This clonotype was obtained from an adult man with Graves' ophthalmopathy. CDR3 sequence: CASSELAENTGELFF. The CDR3, as DNA: TGTGCCAGCAGTGAGTTGGCGGAGAACACCGGGGAGCTGTTTTTT.